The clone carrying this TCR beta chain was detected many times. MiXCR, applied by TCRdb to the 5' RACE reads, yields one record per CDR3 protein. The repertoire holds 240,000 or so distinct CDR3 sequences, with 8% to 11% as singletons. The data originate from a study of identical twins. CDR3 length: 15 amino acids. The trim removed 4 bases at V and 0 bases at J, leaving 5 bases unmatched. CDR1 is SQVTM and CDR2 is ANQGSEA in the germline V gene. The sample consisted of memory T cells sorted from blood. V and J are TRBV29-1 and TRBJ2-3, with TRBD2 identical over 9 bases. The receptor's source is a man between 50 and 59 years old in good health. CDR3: CSVGITSGSTDTQYF. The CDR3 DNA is TGCAGCGTTGGGATAACTAGCGGGAGCACAGATACGCAGTATTTT.